This record looks at one T cell receptor beta chain sequence and its context. Authors' methods: Researchers report that nucleated cell counts were estimated from reference gene primer amplification. Data came from immunoSEQ multiplex PCR; TCRdb stores just in-frame clones and leaves some out. V, J and clone size are taken as reported in that table, and D and trimming were inferred from the DNA itself. The sample has around 140,000 clones; more than 75% are singletons. This record belongs to a study of blood T cell repertoires in COVID-19. Across the whole study: Samples came from the United States, Italy and Spain, spanning acute and convalescent COVID-19. In each case, the material was cDNA or gDNA derived from T cells, B-cell-depleted T cells, or PBMCs.

The origin of this receptor is a man aged 45-65 years who had recovered from COVID-19. The sequencing sample was made of peripheral blood.

The CDR3 protein is CASRFQPWTGGWDTEAFF. The CDR3 nucleotides are TGTGCCAGCAGGTTCCAACCCTGGACAGGGGGATGGGACACTGAAGCTTTCTTT. V gene TRBV7-9 combines with J gene TRBJ1-1; 10 nucleotides agree with TRBD1. Germline trimming cut 6 bases from V and 3 bases from J; bases unmatched to any gene: 16. CDR1 and CDR2 from the germline V gene are SEHNR and FQNEAQ (reference sequence). The CDR3 length is 18 residues.